Listed below are T cell receptor beta chains from one sample, sequenced in a study of OX40 agonist ivuxolimab in advanced cancers. Sequenced by immunoSEQ multiplex PCR; TCRdb stores in-frame clones only, minus some. The top ten clones hold 5.5% to 8.5% of a sample with roughly 66,000 clones, roughly 80% of them seen once. The source was CD4+ or CD8+ T cells sorted from blood, collected in a trial of the OX40 agonist ivuxolimab. These receptors all stem from an adult with an advanced solid tumor such as melanoma, head and neck, liver or kidney cancer. Both conserved end residues are part of each CDR3. A D gene is named only where the DNA matches it firmly. Expanded clones are given a class, and other clones once, few, many or no size at all.

NA	TRBV10-3	TRBJ2-7	NA	TGTGCCACCCCGGGGACGGCTAACTCCTACGAGCAGTACTTC	CATPGTANSYEQYF
NA	TRBV20-1	TRBJ1-2	NA	TGCAGTGCTAGAGGGTGGGAGTATGAGATCTTC	CSARGWEYEIF
once	TRBV7-2	TRBJ2-1	TRBD1	TGTGCCAGCAGCTTACTTTCAGGGGGTAGAGGTGAGCAGTTCTTC	CASSLLSGGRGEQFF
NA	TRBV5-4	TRBJ1-1	TRBD1	TGTGCCAGCAGCTTGTCAGGGGGGACTGAAGCTTTCTTT	CASSLSGGTEAFF
NA	TRBV6-6	TRBJ2-5	TRBD2	TGTGCCAGCAGTCGAAGCGGGAAAGAGACCCAGTACTTC	CASSRSGKETQYF
NA	TRBV9	TRBJ2-7	NA	TGTGCCAGCAGCGTAGTGGAGGGGGAGCAGTACTTC	CASSVVEGEQYF
NA	TRBV10-1	TRBJ2-2	TRBD2	TGCGCCAGCACTGCGGGAGGGCCAAACACCGGGGAGCTGTTTTTT	CASTAGGPNTGELFF
NA	TRBV18	TRBJ1-2	TRBD1	TGTGCCAGCTCACGGAACGGACAGGGAAACTATGGCTACACCTTC	CASSRNGQGNYGYTF
once	TRBV5-6	TRBJ2-5	TRBD1	TGTGCCAGCAGCCGGACAGGGGGCGAGACCCAGTACTTC	CASSRTGGETQYF
NA	TRBV18	TRBJ2-7	TRBD1	TGTGCCAGCTCACCGACCGGGCCTCAGGGGGCCAACGAGCAGTACTTC	CASSPTGPQGANEQYF
NA	TRBV9	TRBJ1-1	NA	TGTGCCAGCAGCGCCCATGGGGGTACTGAAGCTTTCTTT	CASSAHGGTEAFF
NA	TRBV29-1	TRBJ2-7	NA	TGCAGCGTTGAAGAGGGGGGGCAGTACTTC	CSVEEGGQYF
NA	TRBV18	TRBJ1-5	TRBD1	TGTGCCAGCTCACCGCAGCAGACAGGGAGCAATCAGCCCCAGCATTTT	CASSPQQTGSNQPQHF
NA	TRBV7-3	TRBJ2-7	NA	TGTGCCAGCAGCTTTGGACCGACCTACGAGCAGTACTTC	CASSFGPTYEQYF
NA	TRBV30	TRBJ2-1	NA	TGTGCCTGGACGTCGGGAAACTCCTACAATGAGCAGTTCTTC	CAWTSGNSYNEQFF
few	TRBV6-1	TRBJ1-5	NA	TGTGCCAGCACATGGGGCAATCAGCCCCAGCATTTT	CASTWGNQPQHF
NA	TRBV5-1	TRBJ2-3	TRBD2	TGCGCCAGCAGCTCACTAGCGGGGTTCACAGATACGCAGTATTTT	CASSSLAGFTDTQYF
NA	TRBV7-7	TRBJ2-5	TRBD2	TGTGCCAGCAGTCTAAACCCGGGGGGGGGAGAGACCCAGTACTTC	CASSLNPGGGETQYF
few	TRBV5-4	TRBJ1-2	TRBD1	TGTGCCAGCAGCCGGTTGGACAGGGGAGGCCTCTATGGCTACACCTTC	CASSRLDRGGLYGYTF
once	TRBV28	TRBJ2-3	TRBD2	TGTGCCAGCACTCTAGCGGGAGGCCCCACAGATACGCAGTATTTT	CASTLAGGPTDTQYF